This T cell receptor (beta chain) was obtained from a study of blood T cell repertoires in COVID-19. Study-level background: COVID-19 samples from acute and convalescent phases originated in the United States, Italy and Spain. T cells, B-cell-depleted T cells, or PBMCs provided the cDNA or gDNA that served as material.

Original analysis: It was from reference gene primer amplification that nucleated cell counts were estimated. Here immunoSEQ multiplex PCR was the method, and the copy in TCRdb shows in-frame clones only, minus some. From that table come the V and J calls and clone size; the DNA was used to work out D and trimming. The data show a few hundred thousand clones, roughly 84% seen once. V was cut by 2 bases and J by 7 bases, with 17 bases left in between. Germline CDR1 is SEHNR and CDR2 is FQNEAQ (reference sequence). CDR3 size: 15 residues. The specimen was peripheral blood. V is TRBV7-9 and J is TRBJ1-1, with D possibly matching TRBD1 (6 bases). The origin of this receptor is a woman aged 40 to 49 who had recovered from COVID-19. The CDR3 bases are TGTGCCAGCAGCTTATCGGACAGCAGATCTTATGAAGCTTTCTTT. Translating gives CASSLSDSRSYEAFF. The variable domain in full, with the rest retrieved from reference TRBV7-9 and TRBJ1-1, is DTGVSQNPRHKITKRGQNVTFRCDPISEHNRLYWYRQTLGQGPEFLTYFQNEAQLEKSRLLSDRFSAERPKGSFSTLEIQRTEQGDSAMYLCASSLSDSRSYEAFFGQGTRLTVV.